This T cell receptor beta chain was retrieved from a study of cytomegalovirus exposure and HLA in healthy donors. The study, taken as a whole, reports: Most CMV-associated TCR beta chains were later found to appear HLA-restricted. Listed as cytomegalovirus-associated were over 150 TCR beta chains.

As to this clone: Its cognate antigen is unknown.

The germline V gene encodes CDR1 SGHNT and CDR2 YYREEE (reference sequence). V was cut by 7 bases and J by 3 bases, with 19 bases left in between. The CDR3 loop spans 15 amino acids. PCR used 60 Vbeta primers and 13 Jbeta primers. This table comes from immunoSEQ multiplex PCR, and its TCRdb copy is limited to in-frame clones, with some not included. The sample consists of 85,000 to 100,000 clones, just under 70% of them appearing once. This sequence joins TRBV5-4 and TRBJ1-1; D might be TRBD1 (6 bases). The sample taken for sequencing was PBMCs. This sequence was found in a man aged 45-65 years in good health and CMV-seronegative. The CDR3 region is CASDMGAVGDTEAFF. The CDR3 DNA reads TGTGCCAGCGACATGGGGGCAGTCGGGGACACTGAAGCTTTCTTT.